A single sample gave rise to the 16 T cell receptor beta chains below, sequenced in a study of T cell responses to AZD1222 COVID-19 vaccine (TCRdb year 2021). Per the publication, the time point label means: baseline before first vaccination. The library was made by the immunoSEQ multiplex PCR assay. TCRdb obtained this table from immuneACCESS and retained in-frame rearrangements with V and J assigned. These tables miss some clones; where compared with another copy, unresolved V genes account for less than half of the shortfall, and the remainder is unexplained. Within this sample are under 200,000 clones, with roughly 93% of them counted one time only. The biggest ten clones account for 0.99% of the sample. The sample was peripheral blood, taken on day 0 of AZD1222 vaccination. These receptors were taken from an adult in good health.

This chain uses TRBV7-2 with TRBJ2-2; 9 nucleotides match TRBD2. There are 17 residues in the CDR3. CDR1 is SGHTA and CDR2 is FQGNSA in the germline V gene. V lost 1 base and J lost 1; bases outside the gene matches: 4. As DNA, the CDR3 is TGTGCCAGCAGCTTAGTTAGAGCGGGGGGGAACACCGGGGAGCTGTTTTTT. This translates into CASSLVRAGGNTGELFF.

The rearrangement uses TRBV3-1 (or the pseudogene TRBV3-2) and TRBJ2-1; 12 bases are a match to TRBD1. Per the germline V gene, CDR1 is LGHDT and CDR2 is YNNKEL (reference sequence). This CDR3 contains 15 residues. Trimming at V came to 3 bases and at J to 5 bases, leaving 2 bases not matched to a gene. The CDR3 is CASSQWDRGHNEQFF. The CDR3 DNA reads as TGTGCCAGCAGCCAGTGGGACAGGGGGCACAATGAGCAGTTCTTC.

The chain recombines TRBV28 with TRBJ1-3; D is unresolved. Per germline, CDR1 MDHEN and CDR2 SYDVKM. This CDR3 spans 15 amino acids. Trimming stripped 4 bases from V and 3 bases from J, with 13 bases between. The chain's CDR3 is CASSSHGRDGNTIYF. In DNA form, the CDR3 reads TGTGCCAGCAGTTCCCACGGAAGGGATGGAAACACCATATATTTT.

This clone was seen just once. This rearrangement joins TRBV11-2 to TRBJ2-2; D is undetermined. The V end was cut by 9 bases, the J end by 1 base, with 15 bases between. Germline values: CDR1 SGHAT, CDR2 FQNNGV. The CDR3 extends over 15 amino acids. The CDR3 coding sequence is TGTGCCAGTCGGCCTGAGAGTCGGAACACCGGGGAGCTGTTTTTT. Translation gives CASRPESRNTGELFF.

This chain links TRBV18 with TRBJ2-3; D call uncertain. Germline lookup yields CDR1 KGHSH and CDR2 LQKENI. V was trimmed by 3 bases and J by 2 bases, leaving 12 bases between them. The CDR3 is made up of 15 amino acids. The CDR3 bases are TGTGCCAGCTCACCTTCAGCGAGAGACACAGATACGCAGTATTTT. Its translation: CASSPSARDTDTQYF. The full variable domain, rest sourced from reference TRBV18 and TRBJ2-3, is NAGVMQNPRHLVRRRGQEARLRCSPMKGHSHVYWYRQLPEEGLKFMVYLQKENIIDESGMPKERFSAEFPKEGPSILRIQQVVRGDSAAYFCASSPSARDTDTQYFGPGTRLTVL.

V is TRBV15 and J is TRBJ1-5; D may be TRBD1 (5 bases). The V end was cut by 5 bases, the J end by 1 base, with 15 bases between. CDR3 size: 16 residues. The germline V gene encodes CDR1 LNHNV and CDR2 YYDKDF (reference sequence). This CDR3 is CATSEGAGLSNQPQHF. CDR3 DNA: TGTGCCACCAGCGAAGGGGCAGGTCTAAGCAATCAGCCCCAGCATTTT. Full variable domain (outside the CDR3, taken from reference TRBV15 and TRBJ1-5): DAMVIQNPRYQVTQFGKPVTLSCSQTLNHNVMYWYQQKSSQAPKLLFHYYDKDFNNEADTPDNFQSRRPNTSFCFLDIRSPGLGDTAMYLCATSEGAGLSNQPQHFGDGTRLSIL.

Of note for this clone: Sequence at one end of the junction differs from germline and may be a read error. The CDR3 DNA reads as TGCGCCAGCAGCTTACAGGGAAATGAACAGTTCTTC. Translated: CASSLQGNEQFF. The chain links TRBV5-1 to TRBJ2-1; possible D gene TRBD1, 6 bases. Germline-derived CDR1 and CDR2 are SGHRS and YFSETQ. CDR3 length: 12 residues.

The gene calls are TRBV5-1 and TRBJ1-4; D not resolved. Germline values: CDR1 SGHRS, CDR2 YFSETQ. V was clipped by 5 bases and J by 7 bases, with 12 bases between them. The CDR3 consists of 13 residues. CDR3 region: CASRNSQSEKLFF. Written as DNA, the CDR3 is TGCGCCAGCAGGAACAGCCAGTCTGAAAAACTGTTTTTT.

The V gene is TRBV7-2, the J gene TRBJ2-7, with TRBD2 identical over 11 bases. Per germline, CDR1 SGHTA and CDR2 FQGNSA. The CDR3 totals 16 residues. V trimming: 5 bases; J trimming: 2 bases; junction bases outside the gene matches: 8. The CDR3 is CASSPRLAGSTYEQYF. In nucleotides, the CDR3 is TGTGCCAGCAGCCCACGACTAGCGGGATCCACCTACGAGCAGTACTTC.

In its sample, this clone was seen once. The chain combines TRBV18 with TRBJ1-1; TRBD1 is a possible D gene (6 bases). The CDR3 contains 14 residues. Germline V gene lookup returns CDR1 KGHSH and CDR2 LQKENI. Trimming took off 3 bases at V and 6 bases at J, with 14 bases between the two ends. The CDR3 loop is CASSPADGGPEAFF. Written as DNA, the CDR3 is TGTGCCAGCTCACCTGCCGACGGGGGGCCTGAAGCTTTCTTT.

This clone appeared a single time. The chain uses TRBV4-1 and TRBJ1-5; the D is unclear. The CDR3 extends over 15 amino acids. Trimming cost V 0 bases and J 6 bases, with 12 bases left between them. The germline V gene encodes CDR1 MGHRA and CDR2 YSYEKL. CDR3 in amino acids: CASSQDRFRTQPQHF. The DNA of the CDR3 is TGCGCCAGCAGCCAAGATCGTTTCAGAACTCAGCCCCAGCATTTT.

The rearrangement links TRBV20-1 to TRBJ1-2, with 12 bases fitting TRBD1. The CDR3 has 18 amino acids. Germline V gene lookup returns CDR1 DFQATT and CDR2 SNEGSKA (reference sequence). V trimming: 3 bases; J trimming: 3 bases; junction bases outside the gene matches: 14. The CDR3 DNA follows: TGCAGTGCTAGTTCCCCCGGGACAGGGGGCGCGGTCGACTATGGCTACACCTTC. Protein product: CSASSPGTGGAVDYGYTF.

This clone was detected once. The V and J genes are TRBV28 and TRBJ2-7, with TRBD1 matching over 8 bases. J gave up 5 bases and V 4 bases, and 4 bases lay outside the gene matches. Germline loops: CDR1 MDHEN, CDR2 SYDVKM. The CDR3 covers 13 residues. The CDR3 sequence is CASSWTGYNEQYF. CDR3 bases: TGTGCCAGCAGTTGGACAGGGTATAACGAGCAGTACTTC. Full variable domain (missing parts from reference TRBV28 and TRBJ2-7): DVKVTQSSRYLVKRTGEKVFLECVQDMDHENMFWYRQDPGLGLRLIYFSYDVKMKEKGDIPEGYSVSREKKERFSLILESASTNQTSMYLCASSWTGYNEQYFGPGTRLTVT.

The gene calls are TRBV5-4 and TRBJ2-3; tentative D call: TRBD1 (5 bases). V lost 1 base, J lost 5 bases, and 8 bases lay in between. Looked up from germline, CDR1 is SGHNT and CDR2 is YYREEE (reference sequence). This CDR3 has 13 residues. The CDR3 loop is CASSLYQGDTQYF. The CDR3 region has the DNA TGTGCCAGCAGCTTGTATCAGGGAGATACGCAGTATTTT.

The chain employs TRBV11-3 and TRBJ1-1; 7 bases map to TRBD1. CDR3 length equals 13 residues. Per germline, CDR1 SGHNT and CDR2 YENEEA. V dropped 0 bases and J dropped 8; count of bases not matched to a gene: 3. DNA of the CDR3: TGTGCCAGCAGCTTAGAGAGGGACAGAGAAGCTTTCTTT. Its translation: CASSLERDREAFF.

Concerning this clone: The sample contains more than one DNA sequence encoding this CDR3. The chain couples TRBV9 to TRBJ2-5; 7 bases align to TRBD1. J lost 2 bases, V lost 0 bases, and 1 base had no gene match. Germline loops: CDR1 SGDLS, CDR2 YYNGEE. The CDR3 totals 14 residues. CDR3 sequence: CASSVAQGQETQYF. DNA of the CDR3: TGTGCCAGCAGCGTAGCACAGGGGCAAGAGACCCAGTACTTC.